This TCR beta chain was recovered during a study of CD8+ T cells in alopecia areata. Study background: Affected scalp percentage gauged treated patients' severity.

General study findings and limits: Normal-skin resident alphabeta T cells also appear among scalp sample sequences. During tofacitinib treatment, many expanded lesional clones remained in scalp and blood.

Treatment here: oral pan-JAK inhibitor, 5-10 mg twice daily. Peripheral blood samples and lesional scalp punch biopsies were obtained from alopecia areata patients. Once RNA had been extracted, it was reverse transcribed into cDNA to act as the sequencing template. Measured with immunoSEQ multiplex PCR; TCRdb has only the in-frame clones, and not every one. The top ten hold about 16% of the sample, which has some 150,000 clones, about 56% seen once. The V segment lost 2 bases and the J segment 7 bases; nucleotides outside the gene matches: 4. There are 13 residues in the CDR3. Germline CDR1 MNHEY, CDR2 SVGAGI. This clone appeared a few times. Its antigen is currently unknown.

The source is a human donor with alopecia areata. The input for sequencing was CD8+ T cells sorted from blood, taken at week 4, from a patient treated with tofacitinib. The chain uses TRBV6-5 and TRBJ2-5; 7 bases map to TRBD2. The CDR3 nucleotides are TGTGCCAGCAGTTACCCCCCGGGGGGGACCCAGTACTTC. Translated: CASSYPPGGTQYF.